What follows is one T cell receptor (beta chain) and its context. These data belong to a study of control samples from healthy donors and cancer patients. TCRdb's copy holds only in-frame clones and misses some; the assay was immunoSEQ multiplex PCR. This sample has 70,000 to 80,000 clones, with approximately 80% found just once. Germline values: CDR1 SGHNT, CDR2 YYREEE (reference sequence). Deletions cut 1 base from V and 2 bases from J, with 7 bases between. CDR3 length equals 15 residues. The source of this sequence is a man between 45 and 60 years old in good health. The chain recombines TRBV5-4 with TRBJ2-6, with D perhaps TRBD1 (6 bases). Sequences were obtained from blood. CDR3 in DNA: TGTGCCAGCAGCTTGAGGGGGACTGGGGCCAACGTCCTGACTTTC. The encoded protein is CASSLRGTGANVLTF.